The entry below describes one T cell receptor (beta chain). Its target is not known. This specimen belongs to a study of cytotoxic CD8 clonotypes in ibrutinib-treated CLL. The overall study: Once treatment had gone on for a median of 12 months, range 6 to 36, response samples were drawn.

The CDR3 is 15 amino acids. V lost 8 bases to trimming and J lost 5 bases, with 20 bases between them. The germline V gene encodes CDR1 MDHEN and CDR2 SYDVKM. Overall study findings and caveats: Shared public clonotypes were rare, and on treatment they either got smaller or stayed the same. Patients showed higher baseline clonality than age-matched healthy donors, and it tracked circulating CD8+ T-cell counts.

Produced via immunoSEQ multiplex PCR; TCRdb's table is partial and in-frame only. The sample includes approximately 170,000 clones, over 75% seen only once; the top ten take roughly 3%. The TCR beta libraries used 2 to 2.5 micrograms of genomic DNA that came from cryopreserved PBMCs. The TCR sequence derives from a human donor with chronic lymphocytic leukemia. The chain has TRBV28 and TRBJ2-3; D may be TRBD2 (6 bases). This specimen consisted of PBMCs, obtained at disease progression, from a patient treated with ibrutinib. The DNA for the CDR3 is TGTGCCAGCGACCCTACGGAGGGCCGGGGAGATACGCAGTATTTT. It codes for CASDPTEGRGDTQYF.